These T cell receptor beta chains were read from a single sample in a study of PD-1 blockade in classical Hodgkin lymphoma. Data came from immunoSEQ multiplex PCR; TCRdb stores just in-frame clones and leaves some out. The sample consists of roughly 50,000 clones, about 78% of them appearing once. The source material was peripheral blood mononuclear cells (PBMCs), sampled before the second cycle of nivolumab. These receptors were obtained from a human donor with classical Hodgkin lymphoma. Both conserved end residues are part of each CDR3.

cdr3_aa v_call
CASGSNYGYTF TRBV11-2
CASSQLGASGVYEQYF TRBV13
CASSQGARNTEAFF TRBV4-1
CASSTSGTYEQYF TRBV10-1
CASSSPRSNHYGYTF TRBV7-9
CAISEGTILYEQYF TRBV10-3
CASSDGTSGRAETQYF TRBV10-1
CASSRGSSGQGNQPQHF TRBV7-9
CASSPGGSNNEQFF TRBV6-5
CASSRRGTGRGNTIYF TRBV4-3
CASSVTGNTGELFF TRBV9
CASSPEGPNSNQPQHF TRBV7-6
CAISGGLAASGDNEQFF TRBV10-3
CASSSQGYGYTF TRBV28
CASSPDPYSSDRGSWTEAFF TRBV28
CASSQEGPGLADTGELFF TRBV4-1
CASSYGQANYGYTF TRBV5-1
CASSQKVNSPLHF TRBV14
CASSETGHTEAFF TRBV25-1
CASSLVGTATSNQPQHF TRBV7-2
CASSPTGTANTGELFF TRBV4-2
CASSLGAGDTGELFF TRBV5-5
CASSSRSLNTEAFF TRBV6-6
CASSLEASNYGYTF TRBV5-6
CASRGTGIRDEQYF TRBV6-5
CASSTGGNSPLHF TRBV6-1
CASSQGWRADTQYF TRBV4-3
CASSLPRGGAVETQYF TRBV9
CASSVGRRDTDTQYF TRBV9
CASSVGDSHSYEQYF TRBV9
CASSDRYSYNEQFF TRBV7-2
CAWMELGAPREKLFF TRBV30
CASSLGLAATGELFF TRBV9
CASSSGVSYNEQFF TRBV5-6
CASSPRRQGGGNEQFF TRBV18
CASSPTILEKLFF TRBV7-2
CASSLGKGIISPLHF TRBV5-4
CASSFWDFSTDTQYF TRBV7-9
CASSQVSQDSPLHF TRBV4-3
CATSPEGSSYNEQFF TRBV15
CASGLEGNAEAFF TRBV12-5
CATSRGEAAEAFF TRBV15